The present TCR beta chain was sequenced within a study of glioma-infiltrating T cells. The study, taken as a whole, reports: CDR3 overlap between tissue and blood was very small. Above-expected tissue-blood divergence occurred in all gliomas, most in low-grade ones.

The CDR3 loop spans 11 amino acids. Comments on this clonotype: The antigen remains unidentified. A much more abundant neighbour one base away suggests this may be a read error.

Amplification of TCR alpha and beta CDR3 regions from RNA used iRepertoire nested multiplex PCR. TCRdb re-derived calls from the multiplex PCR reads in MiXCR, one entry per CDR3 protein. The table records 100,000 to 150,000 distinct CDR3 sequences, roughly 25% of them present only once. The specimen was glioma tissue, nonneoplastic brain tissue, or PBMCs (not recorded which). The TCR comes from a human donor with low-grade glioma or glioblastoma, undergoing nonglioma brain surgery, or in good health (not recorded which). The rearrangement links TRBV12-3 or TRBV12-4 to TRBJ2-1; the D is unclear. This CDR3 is CASSLINEQLF. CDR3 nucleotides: TGTGCCAGCAGTTTAATCAATGAGCAGCTCTTC.